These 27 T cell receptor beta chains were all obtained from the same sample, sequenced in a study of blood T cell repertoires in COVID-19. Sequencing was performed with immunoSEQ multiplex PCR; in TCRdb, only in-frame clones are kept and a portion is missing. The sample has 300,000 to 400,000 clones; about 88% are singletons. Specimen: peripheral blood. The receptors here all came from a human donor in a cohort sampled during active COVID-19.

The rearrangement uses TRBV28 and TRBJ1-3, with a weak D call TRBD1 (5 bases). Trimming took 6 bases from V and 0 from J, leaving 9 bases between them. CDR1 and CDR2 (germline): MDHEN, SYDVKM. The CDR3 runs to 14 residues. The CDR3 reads CASRTDSSGNTIYF. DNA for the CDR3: TGTGCCAGCAGGACTGACAGCTCTGGAAACACCATATATTTT.

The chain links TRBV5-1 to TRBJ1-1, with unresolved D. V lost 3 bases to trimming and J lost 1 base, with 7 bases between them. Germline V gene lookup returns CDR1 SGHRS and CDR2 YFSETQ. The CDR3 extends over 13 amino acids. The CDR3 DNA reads TGCGCCAGCAGCTGGGCCCGGAACACTGAAGCTTTCTTT. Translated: CASSWARNTEAFF. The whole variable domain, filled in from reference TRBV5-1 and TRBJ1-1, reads KAGVTQTPRYLIKTRGQQVTLSCSPISGHRSVSWYQQTPGQGLQFLFEYFSETQRNKGNFPGRFSGRQFSNSRSEMNVSTLELGDSALYLCASSWARNTEAFFGQGTRLTVV.

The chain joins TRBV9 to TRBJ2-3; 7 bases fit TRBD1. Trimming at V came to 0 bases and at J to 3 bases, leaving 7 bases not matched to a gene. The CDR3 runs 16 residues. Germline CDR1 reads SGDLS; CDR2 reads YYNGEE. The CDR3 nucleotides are TGTGCCAGCAGCGTAGACCTGGGACAGATTACAGATACGCAGTATTTT. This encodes CASSVDLGQITDTQYF. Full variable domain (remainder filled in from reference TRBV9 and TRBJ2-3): DSGVTQTPKHLITATGQRVTLRCSPRSGDLSVYWYQQSLDQGLQFLIQYYNGEERAKGNILERFSAQQFPDLHSELNLSSLELGDSALYFCASSVDLGQITDTQYFGPGTRLTVL.

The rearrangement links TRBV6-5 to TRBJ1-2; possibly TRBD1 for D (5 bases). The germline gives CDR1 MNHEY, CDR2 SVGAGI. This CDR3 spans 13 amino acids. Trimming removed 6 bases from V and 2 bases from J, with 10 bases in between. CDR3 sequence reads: CASSLDTNYGYTF. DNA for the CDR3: TGTGCCAGCAGCCTGGACACGAACTATGGCTACACCTTC.

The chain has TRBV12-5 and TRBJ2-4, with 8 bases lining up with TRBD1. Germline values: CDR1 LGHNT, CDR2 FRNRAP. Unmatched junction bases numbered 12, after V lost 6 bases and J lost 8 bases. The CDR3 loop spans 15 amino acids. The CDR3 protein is CASGPGQALQDIQYF. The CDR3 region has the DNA TGTGCTAGTGGACCGGGACAGGCGCTTCAAGACATTCAGTACTTC.

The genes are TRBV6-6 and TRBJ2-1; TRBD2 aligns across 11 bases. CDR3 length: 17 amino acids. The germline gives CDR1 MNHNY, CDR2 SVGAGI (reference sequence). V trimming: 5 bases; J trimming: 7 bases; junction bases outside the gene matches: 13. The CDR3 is CASSRFVAGGPENEQFF. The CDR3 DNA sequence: TGTGCCAGCAGTCGCTTCGTAGCGGGAGGGCCGGAGAATGAGCAGTTCTTC.

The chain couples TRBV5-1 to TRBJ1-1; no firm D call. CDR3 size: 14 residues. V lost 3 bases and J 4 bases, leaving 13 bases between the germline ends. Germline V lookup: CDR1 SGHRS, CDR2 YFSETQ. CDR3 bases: TGCGCCAGCAGCTGGGGAGTGTCGAGCACTGAAGCTTTCTTT. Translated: CASSWGVSSTEAFF.

The CDR3, as DNA: TGTGCAAGTCGCTTGGAGTTAATATATGGCTACACCTTC. As protein: CASRLELIYGYTF. V and J are TRBV12-2 and TRBJ1-2. TRBV12-2 counts as a pseudogene. CDR3 length equals 13 residues.

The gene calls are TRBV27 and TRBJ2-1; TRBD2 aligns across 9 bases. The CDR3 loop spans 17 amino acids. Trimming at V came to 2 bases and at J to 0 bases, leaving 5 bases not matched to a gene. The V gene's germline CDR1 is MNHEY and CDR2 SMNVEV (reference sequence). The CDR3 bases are TGTGCCAGCAGTTTACTACCAGCGGGAGGCTCCTACAATGAGCAGTTCTTC. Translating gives CASSLLPAGGSYNEQFF.

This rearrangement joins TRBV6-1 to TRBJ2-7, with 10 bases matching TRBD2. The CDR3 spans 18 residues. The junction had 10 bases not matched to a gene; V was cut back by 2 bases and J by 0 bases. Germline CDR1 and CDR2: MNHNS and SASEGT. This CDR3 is CASSERGGTSASSYEQYF. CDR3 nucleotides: TGTGCCAGCAGTGAACGGGGCGGGACTAGCGCCAGCTCCTACGAGCAGTACTTC.

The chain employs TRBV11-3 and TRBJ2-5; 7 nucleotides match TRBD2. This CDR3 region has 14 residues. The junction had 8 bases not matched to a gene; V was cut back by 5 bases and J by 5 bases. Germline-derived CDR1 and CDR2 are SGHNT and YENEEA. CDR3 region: CASSRSREHETQYF. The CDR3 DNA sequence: TGTGCCAGCAGCCGATCGCGGGAGCATGAGACCCAGTACTTC. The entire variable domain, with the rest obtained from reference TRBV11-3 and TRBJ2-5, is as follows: EAGVVQSPRYKIIEKKQPVAFWCNPISGHNTLYWYLQNLGQGPELLIRYENEEAVDDSQLPKDRFSAERLKGVDSTLKIQPAELGDSAVYLCASSRSREHETQYFGPGTRLLVL.

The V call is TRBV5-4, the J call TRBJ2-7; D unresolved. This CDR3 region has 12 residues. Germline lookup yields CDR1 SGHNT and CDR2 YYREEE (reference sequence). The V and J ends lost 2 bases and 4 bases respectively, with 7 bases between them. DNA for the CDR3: TGTGCCAGCAGCTTTGGCGGTTACGAGCAGTACTTC. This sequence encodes CASSFGGYEQYF.

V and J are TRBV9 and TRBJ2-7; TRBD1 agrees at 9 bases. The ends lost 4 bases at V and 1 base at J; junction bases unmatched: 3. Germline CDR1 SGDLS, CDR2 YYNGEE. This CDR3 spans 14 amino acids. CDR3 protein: CASSRGQGSYEQYF. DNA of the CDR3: TGTGCCAGCAGCCGGGGACAGGGTTCCTACGAGCAGTACTTC. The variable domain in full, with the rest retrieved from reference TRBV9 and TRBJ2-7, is DSGVTQTPKHLITATGQRVTLRCSPRSGDLSVYWYQQSLDQGLQFLIQYYNGEERAKGNILERFSAQQFPDLHSELNLSSLELGDSALYFCASSRGQGSYEQYFGPGTRLTVT.

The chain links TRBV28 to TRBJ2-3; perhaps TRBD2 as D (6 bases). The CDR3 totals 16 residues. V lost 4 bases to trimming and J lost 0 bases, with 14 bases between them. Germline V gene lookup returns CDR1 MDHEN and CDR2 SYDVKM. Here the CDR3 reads CASSSLSGSSTDTQYF. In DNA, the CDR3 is TGTGCCAGCAGTTCCCTTAGCGGCAGTAGCACAGATACGCAGTATTTT.

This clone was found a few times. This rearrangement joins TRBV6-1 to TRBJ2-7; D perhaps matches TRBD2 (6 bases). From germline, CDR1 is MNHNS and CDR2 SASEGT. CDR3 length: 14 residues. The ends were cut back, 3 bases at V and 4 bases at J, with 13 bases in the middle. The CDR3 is CASSETSGVYEQYF. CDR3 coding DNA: TGTGCCAGCAGTGAGACTAGTGGGGTTTACGAGCAGTACTTC.

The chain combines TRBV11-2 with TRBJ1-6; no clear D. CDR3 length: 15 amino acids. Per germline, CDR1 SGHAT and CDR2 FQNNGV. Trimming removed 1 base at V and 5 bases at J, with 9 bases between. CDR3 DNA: TGTGCCAGCAGCTTAGTTGCGGGGAATAATTCACCCCTCCACTTT. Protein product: CASSLVAGNNSPLHF.

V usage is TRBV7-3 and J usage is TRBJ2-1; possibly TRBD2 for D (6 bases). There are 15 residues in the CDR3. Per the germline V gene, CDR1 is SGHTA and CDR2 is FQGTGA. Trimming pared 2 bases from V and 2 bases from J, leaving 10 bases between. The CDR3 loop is CASSLGTGPYNEQFF. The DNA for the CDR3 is TGTGCCAGCAGCTTAGGGACTGGTCCCTACAATGAGCAGTTCTTC.

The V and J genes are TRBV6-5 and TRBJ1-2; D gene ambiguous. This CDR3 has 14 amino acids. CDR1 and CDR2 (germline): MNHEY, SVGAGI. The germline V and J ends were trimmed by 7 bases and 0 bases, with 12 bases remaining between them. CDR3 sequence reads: CASTLPGANYGYTF. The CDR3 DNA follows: TGTGCCAGCACCCTCCCCGGAGCTAACTATGGCTACACCTTC.

CDR3 protein: CASSFERGAQETQYF. The CDR3 DNA reads TGTGCCAGCAGTTTCGAGCGGGGGGCCCAAGAGACCCAGTACTTC. J is TRBJ2-5 and V is TRBV6-5; TRBD2 agrees at 9 bases. This CDR3 region has 15 residues. Germline CDR1 and CDR2: MNHEY and SVGAGI. V gave up 4 bases and J gave up 1 base; unmatched junction bases: 4.

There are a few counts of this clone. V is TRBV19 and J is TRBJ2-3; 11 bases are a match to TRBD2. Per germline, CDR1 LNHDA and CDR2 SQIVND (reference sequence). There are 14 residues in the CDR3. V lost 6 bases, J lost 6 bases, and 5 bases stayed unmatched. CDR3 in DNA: TGTGCCAGTAGCGGGACTAGCGGCCGGGATACGCAGTATTTT. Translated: CASSGTSGRDTQYF.

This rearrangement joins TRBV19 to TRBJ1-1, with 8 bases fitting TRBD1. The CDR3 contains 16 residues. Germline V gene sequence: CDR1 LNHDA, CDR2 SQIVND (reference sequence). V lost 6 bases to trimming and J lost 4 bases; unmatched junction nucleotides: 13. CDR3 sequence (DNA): TGTGCCAGTAGCGGACAGGGTGGGGCATCGGGCACTGAAGCTTTCTTT. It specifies CASSGQGGASGTEAFF.

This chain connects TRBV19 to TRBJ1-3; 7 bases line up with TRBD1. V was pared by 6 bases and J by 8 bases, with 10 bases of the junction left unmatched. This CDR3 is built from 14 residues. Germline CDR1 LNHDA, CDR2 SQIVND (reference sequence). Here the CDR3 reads CASRGNRGGHTIYF. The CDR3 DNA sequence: TGTGCCAGTAGAGGGAACAGGGGAGGACACACCATATATTTT.

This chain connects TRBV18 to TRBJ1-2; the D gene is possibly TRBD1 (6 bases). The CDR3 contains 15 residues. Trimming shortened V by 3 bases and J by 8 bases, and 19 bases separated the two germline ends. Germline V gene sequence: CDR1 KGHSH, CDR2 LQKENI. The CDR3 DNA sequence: TGTGCCAGCTCACCCTCGACAGGATACGAATTGGGCTACACCTTC. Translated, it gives CASSPSTGYELGYTF.

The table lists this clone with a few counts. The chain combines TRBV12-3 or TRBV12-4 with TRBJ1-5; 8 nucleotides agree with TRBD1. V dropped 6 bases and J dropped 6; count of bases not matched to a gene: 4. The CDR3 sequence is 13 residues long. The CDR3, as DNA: TGTGCCAGCAGGACAGGGGAAATTCAGCCCCAGCATTTT. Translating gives CASRTGEIQPQHF.

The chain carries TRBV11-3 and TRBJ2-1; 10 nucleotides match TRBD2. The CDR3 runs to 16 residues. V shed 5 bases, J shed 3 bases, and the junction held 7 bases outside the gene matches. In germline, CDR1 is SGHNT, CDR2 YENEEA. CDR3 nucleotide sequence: TGTGCCAGCAGCAAACAAGGACTAGCGGTCTACAATGAGCAGTTCTTC. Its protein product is CASSKQGLAVYNEQFF. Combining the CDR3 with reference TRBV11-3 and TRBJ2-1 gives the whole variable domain EAGVVQSPRYKIIEKKQPVAFWCNPISGHNTLYWYLQNLGQGPELLIRYENEEAVDDSQLPKDRFSAERLKGVDSTLKIQPAELGDSAVYLCASSKQGLAVYNEQFFGPGTRLTVL.

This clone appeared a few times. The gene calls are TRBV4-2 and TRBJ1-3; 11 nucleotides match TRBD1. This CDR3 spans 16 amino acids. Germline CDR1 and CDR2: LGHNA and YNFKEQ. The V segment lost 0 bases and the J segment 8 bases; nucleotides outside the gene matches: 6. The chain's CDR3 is CASSQDRRGQGDTIYF. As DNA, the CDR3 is TGTGCCAGCAGCCAAGACAGGCGGGGACAGGGGGACACCATATATTTT.

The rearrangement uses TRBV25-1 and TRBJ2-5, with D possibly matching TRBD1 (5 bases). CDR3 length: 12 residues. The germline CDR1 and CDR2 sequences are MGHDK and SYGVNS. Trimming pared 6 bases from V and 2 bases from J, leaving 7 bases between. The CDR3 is CASRGLQETQYF. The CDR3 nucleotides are TGTGCCAGCAGGGGGCTTCAAGAGACCCAGTACTTC. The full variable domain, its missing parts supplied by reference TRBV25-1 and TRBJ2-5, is EADIYQTPRYLVIGTGKKITLECSQTMGHDKMYWYQQDPGMELHLIHYSYGVNSTEKGDLSSESTVSRIRTEHFPLTLESARPSHTSQYLCASRGLQETQYFGPGTRLLVL.